A single sample gave rise to the 4 T cell receptor beta chains below, sequenced in a study of shared clonotypes between healthy human individuals. Measured with immunoSEQ multiplex PCR; TCRdb has only the in-frame clones, and not every one. The sample records around 2.3 million clones, approximately 96% being singletons. Material for sequencing was naive CD4+ T cells sorted from blood. The sample's subset: CD45RA+ positively selected. The receptors derive from a man younger than 35 in good health.

In this sample, this clone turned up once. This chain connects TRBV6-5 to TRBJ2-3, with D perhaps given as TRBD1 or TRBD2 (5 bases each). The germline CDR1 and CDR2 sequences are MNHEY and SVGAGI. This CDR3 has 16 amino acids. V lost 2 bases, J lost 6 bases, and 18 bases lay in between. CDR3 protein: CASSYRGGLRGDTQYF. CDR3 nucleotide sequence: TGTGCCAGCAGTTACAGGGGCGGGCTCAGAGGGGATACGCAGTATTTT.

The rearrangement uses TRBV7-2 and TRBJ2-7; D unresolved. The germline gives CDR1 SGHTA, CDR2 FQGNSA. The V end was cut by 1 base, the J end by 2 bases, with 9 bases between. CDR3 size: 14 residues. CDR3 nucleotide sequence: TGTGCCAGCAGCTTAGGACTTACCCCCTACGAGCAGTACTTC. This codes for CASSLGLTPYEQYF.

The chain combines TRBV6-6 with TRBJ2-6, with D possibly being TRBD1 or TRBD2 (5 bases each). Germline V lookup: CDR1 MNHNY, CDR2 SVGAGI (reference sequence). This CDR3 comprises 15 residues. V was clipped by 0 bases and J by 3 bases, with 6 bases between them. The CDR3 loop reads CASSYSGDGANVLTF. The DNA for the CDR3 is TGTGCCAGCAGTTACTCGGGGGATGGGGCCAACGTCCTGACTTTC.

The genes are TRBV5-6 and TRBJ2-1; TRBD2 agrees at 9 bases. The CDR3 has 16 amino acids. Germline loops: CDR1 SGHDT, CDR2 YYEEEE. With 4 bases clipped from V and 2 bases from J, the junction kept 7 bases outside the gene matches. The CDR3 is CASSGDLAGPYNEQFF. CDR3 bases: TGTGCCAGCAGCGGAGACCTAGCGGGGCCCTACAATGAGCAGTTCTTC.